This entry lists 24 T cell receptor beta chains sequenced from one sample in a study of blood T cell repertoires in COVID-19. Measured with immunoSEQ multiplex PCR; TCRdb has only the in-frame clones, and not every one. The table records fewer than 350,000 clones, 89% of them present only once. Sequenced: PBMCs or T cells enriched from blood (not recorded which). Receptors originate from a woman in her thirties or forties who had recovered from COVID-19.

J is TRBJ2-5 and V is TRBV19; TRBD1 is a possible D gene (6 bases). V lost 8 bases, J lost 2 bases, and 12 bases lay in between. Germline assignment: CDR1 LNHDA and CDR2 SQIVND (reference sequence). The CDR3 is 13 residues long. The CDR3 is CASGPQGQETQYF. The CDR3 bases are TGTGCCAGTGGGCCACAGGGACAAGAGACCCAGTACTTC. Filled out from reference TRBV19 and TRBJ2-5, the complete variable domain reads DGGITQSPKYLFRKEGQNVTLSCEQNLNHDAMYWYRQDPGQGLRLIYYSQIVNDFQKGDIAEGYSVSREKKESFPLTVTSAQKNPTAFYLCASGPQGQETQYFGPGTRLLVL.

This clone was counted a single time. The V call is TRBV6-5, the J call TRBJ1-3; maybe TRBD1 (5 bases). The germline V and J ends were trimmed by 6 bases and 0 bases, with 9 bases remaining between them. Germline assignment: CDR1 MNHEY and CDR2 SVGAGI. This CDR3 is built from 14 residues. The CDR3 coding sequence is TGTGCCAGCAGAAACGGACACTCTGGAAACACCATATATTTT. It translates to CASRNGHSGNTIYF.

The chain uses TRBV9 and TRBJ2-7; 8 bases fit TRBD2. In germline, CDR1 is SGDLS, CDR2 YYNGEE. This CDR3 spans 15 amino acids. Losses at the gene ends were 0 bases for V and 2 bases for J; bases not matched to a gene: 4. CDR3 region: CASSVAGGGTYEQYF. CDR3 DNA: TGTGCCAGCAGCGTAGCCGGGGGGGGAACCTACGAGCAGTACTTC.

In DNA, the CDR3 is TGTGCCAGCAGCTTAGGAGGAGGCTATGGCTACACCTTC. Translated, it gives CASSLGGGYGYTF. The chain couples TRBV7-2 to TRBJ1-2; D not resolved. The CDR3 runs to 13 residues. CDR1 and CDR2 (germline): SGHTA, FQGNSA. Between the trimmed V and J ends, which lost 1 base and 4 bases, there was a span of 7 bases.

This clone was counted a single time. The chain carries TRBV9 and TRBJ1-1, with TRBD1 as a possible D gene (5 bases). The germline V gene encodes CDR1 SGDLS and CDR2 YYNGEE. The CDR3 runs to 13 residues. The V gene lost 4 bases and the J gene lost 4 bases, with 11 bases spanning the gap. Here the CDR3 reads CASSTQGSTEAFF. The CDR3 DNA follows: TGTGCCAGCAGCACTCAGGGAAGCACTGAAGCTTTCTTT.

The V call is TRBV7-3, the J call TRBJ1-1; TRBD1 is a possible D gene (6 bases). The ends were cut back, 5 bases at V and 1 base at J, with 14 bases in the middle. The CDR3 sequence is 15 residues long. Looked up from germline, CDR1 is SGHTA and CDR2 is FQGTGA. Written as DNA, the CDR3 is TGTGCCAGCAGCCTGGGCGGGGGCCCGAACACTGAAGCTTTCTTT. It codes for CASSLGGGPNTEAFF.

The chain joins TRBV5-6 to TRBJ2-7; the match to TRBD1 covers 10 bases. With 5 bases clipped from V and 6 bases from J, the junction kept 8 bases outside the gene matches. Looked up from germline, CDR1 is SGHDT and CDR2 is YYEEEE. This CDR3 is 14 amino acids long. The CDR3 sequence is CASSFGTGEGEQYF. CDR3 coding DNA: TGTGCCAGCAGTTTCGGGACAGGGGAAGGCGAGCAGTACTTC.

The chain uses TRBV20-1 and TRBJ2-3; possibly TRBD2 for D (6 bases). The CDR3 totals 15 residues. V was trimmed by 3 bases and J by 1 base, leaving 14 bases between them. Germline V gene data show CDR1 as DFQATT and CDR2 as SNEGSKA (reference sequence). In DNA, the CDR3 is TGCAGTGCTAGTAAAGTGGAGCGGGGCACAGATACGCAGTATTTT. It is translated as CSASKVERGTDTQYF.

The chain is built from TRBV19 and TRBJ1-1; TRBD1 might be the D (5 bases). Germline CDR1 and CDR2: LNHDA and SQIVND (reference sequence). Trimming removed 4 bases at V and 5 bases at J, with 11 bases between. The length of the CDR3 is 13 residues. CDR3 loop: CASSTSRDTEAFF. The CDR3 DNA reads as TGTGCCAGTAGTACCTCCAGGGATACTGAAGCTTTCTTT.

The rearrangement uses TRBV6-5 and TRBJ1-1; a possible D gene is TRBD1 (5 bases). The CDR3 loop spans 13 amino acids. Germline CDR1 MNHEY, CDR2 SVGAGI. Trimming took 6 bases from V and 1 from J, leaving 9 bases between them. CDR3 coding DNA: TGTGCCAGCAGGGGGCTGAAGAACACTGAAGCTTTCTTT. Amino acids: CASRGLKNTEAFF.

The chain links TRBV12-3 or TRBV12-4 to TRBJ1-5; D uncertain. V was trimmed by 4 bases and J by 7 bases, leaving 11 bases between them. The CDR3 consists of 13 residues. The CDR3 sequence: CASSWEGIQPQHF. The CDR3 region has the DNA TGTGCCAGCAGTTGGGAGGGAATACAGCCCCAGCATTTT.

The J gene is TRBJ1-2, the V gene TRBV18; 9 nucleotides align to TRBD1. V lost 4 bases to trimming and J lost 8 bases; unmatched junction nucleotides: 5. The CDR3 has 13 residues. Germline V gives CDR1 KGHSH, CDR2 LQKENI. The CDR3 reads CASSQGQGDGYTF. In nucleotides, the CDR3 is TGTGCCAGCTCACAGGGACAGGGCGACGGCTACACCTTC.

This CDR3 is CAWSAWTDYSGNTIYF. In DNA, the CDR3 is TGTGCCTGGAGTGCCTGGACGGACTACTCTGGAAACACCATATATTTT. The chain recombines TRBV30 with TRBJ1-3; no clear D gene. This CDR3 is 16 amino acids long. Per germline, CDR1 GTSNPN and CDR2 SVGIG (reference sequence). Trimming cost V 1 base and J 0 bases, with 13 bases left between them.

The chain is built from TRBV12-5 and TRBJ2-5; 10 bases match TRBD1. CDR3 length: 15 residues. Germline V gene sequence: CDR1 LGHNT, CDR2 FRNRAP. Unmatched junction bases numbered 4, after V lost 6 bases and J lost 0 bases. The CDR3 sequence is CASGMGTGDQETQYF. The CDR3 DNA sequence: TGTGCTAGTGGCATGGGGACAGGGGACCAAGAGACCCAGTACTTC.

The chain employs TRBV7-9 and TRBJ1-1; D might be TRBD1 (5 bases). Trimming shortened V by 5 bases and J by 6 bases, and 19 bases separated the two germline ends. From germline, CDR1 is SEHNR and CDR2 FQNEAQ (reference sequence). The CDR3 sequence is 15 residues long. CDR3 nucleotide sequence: TGTGCCAGCAGCCCGACTCTGGCCAGGGCGCCTGAAGCTTTCTTT. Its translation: CASSPTLARAPEAFF. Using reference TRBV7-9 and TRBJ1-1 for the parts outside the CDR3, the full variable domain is DTGVSQNPRHKITKRGQNVTFRCDPISEHNRLYWYRQTLGQGPEFLTYFQNEAQLEKSRLLSDRFSAERPKGSFSTLEIQRTEQGDSAMYLCASSPTLARAPEAFFGQGTRLTVV.

CDR3 nucleotide sequence: TGCAGCGTTGAAGGGGACAGGGAGACCTACGAGCAGTACTTC. Translating gives CSVEGDRETYEQYF. The chain links TRBV29-1 to TRBJ2-7, with 9 bases fitting TRBD1. Germline trimming cut 1 base from V and 2 bases from J; bases unmatched to any gene: 3. Germline V gene data show CDR1 as SQVTM and CDR2 as ANQGSEA. CDR3 length: 14 amino acids.

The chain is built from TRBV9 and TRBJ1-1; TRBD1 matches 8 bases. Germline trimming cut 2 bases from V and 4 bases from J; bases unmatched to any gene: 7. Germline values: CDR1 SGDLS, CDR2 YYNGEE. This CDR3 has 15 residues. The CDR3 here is CASSVIQGVGTEAFF. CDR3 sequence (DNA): TGTGCCAGCAGCGTCATACAGGGGGTCGGCACTGAAGCTTTCTTT.

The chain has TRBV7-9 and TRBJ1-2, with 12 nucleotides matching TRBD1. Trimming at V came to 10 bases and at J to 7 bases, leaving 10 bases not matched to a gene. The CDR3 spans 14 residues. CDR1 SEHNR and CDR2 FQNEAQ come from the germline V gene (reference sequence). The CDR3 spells CAIIPGQGAIGYTF. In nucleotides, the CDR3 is TGTGCCATCATACCGGGACAGGGGGCGATTGGCTACACCTTC.

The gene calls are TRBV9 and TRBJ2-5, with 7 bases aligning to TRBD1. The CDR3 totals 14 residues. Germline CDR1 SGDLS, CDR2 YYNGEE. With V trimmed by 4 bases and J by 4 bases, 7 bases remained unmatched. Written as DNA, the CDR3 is TGTGCCAGCAGCCCGGGACAGATTTCAGAGACCCAGTACTTC. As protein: CASSPGQISETQYF.

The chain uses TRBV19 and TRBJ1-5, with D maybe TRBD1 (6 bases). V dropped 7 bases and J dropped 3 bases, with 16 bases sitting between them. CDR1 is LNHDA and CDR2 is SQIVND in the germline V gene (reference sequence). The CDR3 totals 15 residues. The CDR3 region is CASTPDRSPNQPQHF. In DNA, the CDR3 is TGTGCCAGTACCCCGGACAGATCTCCCAATCAGCCCCAGCATTTT.

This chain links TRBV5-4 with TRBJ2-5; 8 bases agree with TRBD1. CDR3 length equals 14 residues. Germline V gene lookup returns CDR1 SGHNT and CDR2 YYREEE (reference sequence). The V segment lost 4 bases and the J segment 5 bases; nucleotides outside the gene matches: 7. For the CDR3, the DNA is TGTGCCAGCAGCCCTCAGGGGGCGCGGGAGACCCAGTACTTC. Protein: CASSPQGARETQYF.

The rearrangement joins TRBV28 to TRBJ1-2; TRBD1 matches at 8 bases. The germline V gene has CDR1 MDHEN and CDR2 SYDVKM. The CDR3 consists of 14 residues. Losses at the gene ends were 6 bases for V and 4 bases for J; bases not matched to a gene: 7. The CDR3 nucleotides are TGTGCCAGCAGGCCAGGGGGCGCTAGCTATGGCTACACCTTC. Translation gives CASRPGGASYGYTF.

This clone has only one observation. The CDR3 loop reads CASSLVQDTEAFF. CDR3 DNA: TGTGCCAGCAGTTTAGTACAGGACACTGAAGCTTTCTTT. The chain joins TRBV12-3 or TRBV12-4 to TRBJ1-1, with D possibly matching TRBD1 (5 bases). CDR3 length equals 13 residues. With 1 base removed from V and 3 bases from J, the gap between germline ends came to 6 bases.

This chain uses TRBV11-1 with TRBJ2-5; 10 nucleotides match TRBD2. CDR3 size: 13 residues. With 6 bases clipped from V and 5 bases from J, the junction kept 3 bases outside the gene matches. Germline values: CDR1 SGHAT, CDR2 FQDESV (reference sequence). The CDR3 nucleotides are TGTGCCAGCAGTCTAGCGGGAGCGGAGACCCAGTACTTC. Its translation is CASSLAGAETQYF.